Shown below are 14 T cell receptor beta chains from a single sample sequenced in a study of OX40 agonist ivuxolimab in advanced cancers. Only in-frame clones appear in the TCRdb table, and some are missing; sequencing was by immunoSEQ multiplex PCR. The profile shows approximately 40,000 clones, around nine tenths of them singletons. Specimen: CD4+ or CD8+ T cells sorted from blood, collected in a trial of the OX40 agonist ivuxolimab. The origin of the receptors is an adult with an advanced solid tumor such as melanoma, head and neck, liver or kidney cancer.

The chain links TRBV5-6 to TRBJ1-1; D is unresolved. CDR3 length: 11 amino acids. CDR1 is SGHDT and CDR2 is YYEEEE in the germline V gene. V lost 4 bases and J 3 bases, leaving 4 bases between the germline ends. CDR3 amino acids: CASSQYTEAFF. In nucleotides, the CDR3 is TGTGCCAGCAGCCAATACACTGAAGCTTTCTTT.

This chain connects TRBV29-1 to TRBJ2-2, with a weak D call TRBD1 (5 bases). Germline CDR1 is SQVTM and CDR2 is ANQGSEA. V lost 5 bases and J lost 2, with 12 bases in between. The CDR3 consists of 14 residues. The CDR3 loop reads CSVSQQDNTGELFF. The CDR3 region has the DNA TGCAGCGTTAGTCAACAGGACAACACCGGGGAGCTGTTTTTT.

This rearrangement joins TRBV4-1 to TRBJ1-1; possibly TRBD1 for D (6 bases). The germline CDR1 and CDR2 sequences are MGHRA and YSYEKL. V lost 6 bases to trimming and J lost 4 bases, with 9 bases between them. The CDR3 covers 12 residues. The CDR3 nucleotides read TGCGCCAGCAGTACAGGGACCACTGAAGCTTTCTTT. This encodes CASSTGTTEAFF.

V and J are TRBV5-6 and TRBJ2-4, with 10 positions matching TRBD2. Trimming took 4 bases from V and 1 from J; bases not matched to a gene: 8. CDR3 length: 17 residues. In germline, CDR1 is SGHDT, CDR2 YYEEEE. The DNA of the CDR3 is TGTGCCAGCAGCCTAGCGGGAGAACGTCTCGCCAAAAACATTCAGTACTTC. Protein product: CASSLAGERLAKNIQYF.

The chain recombines TRBV4-1 with TRBJ2-3, with D perhaps given as TRBD1 or TRBD2 (6 bases each). Germline values: CDR1 MGHRA, CDR2 YSYEKL. The CDR3 has 14 amino acids. V was shortened by 3 bases and J by 6 bases, with 13 bases between the two germline ends. The CDR3 is CASSHQQGGDTQYF. The CDR3 DNA sequence: TGCGCCAGCAGCCATCAGCAAGGGGGGGATACGCAGTATTTT.

This chain joins TRBV5-1 and TRBJ2-7; maybe TRBD2 (6 bases). Germline CDR1 SGHRS, CDR2 YFSETQ. V was clipped by 3 bases and J by 3 bases, with 10 bases between them. The CDR3 extends over 13 amino acids. CDR3 loop: CASSYSGDYEQYF. CDR3 in DNA: TGCGCCAGCAGCTACTCGGGGGACTACGAGCAGTACTTC.

The rearrangement links TRBV21-1 to TRBJ2-1. TRBV21-1 is recorded as a pseudogene. The CDR3 extends over 15 amino acids. In DNA form, the CDR3 reads TGTGCCAGCAGCAAAGACTCGGCCCCTGAGAATGAGCAGTTCTTC. Protein sequence: CASSKDSAPENEQFF.

The table lists this clone with a few counts. The chain carries TRBV20-1 and TRBJ1-1; D is undetermined. Germline CDR1 DFQATT, CDR2 SNEGSKA (reference sequence). The V end lost 5 bases, the J end lost 5 bases, and 9 bases lay between the germline ends. This CDR3 is 11 amino acids long. The CDR3 here is CSAYTETEAFF. CDR3 DNA sequence: TGCAGTGCTTACACGGAGACTGAAGCTTTCTTT.

The V call is TRBV29-1, the J call TRBJ1-2, with D maybe TRBD1 (6 bases). The CDR3 length is 12 residues. V lost 4 bases and J 5 bases, leaving 11 bases between the germline ends. The germline V gene encodes CDR1 SQVTM and CDR2 ANQGSEA. The CDR3 sequence is CSVAGTIYGYTF. CDR3 bases: TGCAGCGTTGCCGGGACAATTTATGGCTACACCTTC.

V gene TRBV27 combines with J gene TRBJ2-5, with D perhaps matching TRBD1 or TRBD2 (5 bases each). The V and J ends lost 7 bases and 6 bases respectively, with 9 bases between them. Germline loops: CDR1 MNHEY, CDR2 SMNVEV (reference sequence). The CDR3 sequence is 11 residues long. CDR3 sequence (DNA): TGTGCCAGCACCATGGGACAGACCCAGTACTTC. It encodes CASTMGQTQYF.

The chain joins TRBV6-4 to TRBJ2-3, with 9 bases fitting TRBD1. J lost 0 bases, V lost 6 bases, and 4 bases had no gene match. The CDR3 runs 15 residues. Germline V gene sequence: CDR1 MRHNA, CDR2 SNTAGT. The CDR3 sequence is CASRDGTGSTDTQYF. CDR3 DNA sequence: TGTGCCAGCAGGGATGGGACAGGGAGCACAGATACGCAGTATTTT.

The count of this clone is one. This chain uses TRBV5-1 with TRBJ1-6; D is uncertain. Germline lookup yields CDR1 SGHRS and CDR2 YFSETQ. V lost 0 bases and J 13 bases, leaving 17 bases between the germline ends. This CDR3 is built from 15 residues. CDR3 loop: CASSLVGQLVGPLHF. The DNA for the CDR3 is TGCGCCAGCAGCTTGGTCGGGCAGCTCGTTGGTCCCCTCCACTTT.

The V and J genes are TRBV19 and TRBJ1-1, with a possible D match to TRBD1 (6 bases). Per the germline V gene, CDR1 is LNHDA and CDR2 is SQIVND (reference sequence). V shed 10 bases and J shed 2 bases, with 23 bases lying between them. The CDR3 contains 16 residues. The CDR3: CATSQTTGTINTEAFF. Written as DNA, the CDR3 is TGTGCCACCTCACAAACAACAGGGACGATAAACACTGAAGCTTTCTTT.

This clone was counted between two and nine times. The chain links TRBV6-8 to TRBJ1-2; possible D gene TRBD1, 6 bases. The V and J ends lost 7 bases and 10 bases respectively, with 13 bases between them. CDR1 and CDR2 from the germline V gene are MNHGY and SAAAGT. This CDR3 spans 11 amino acids. The CDR3 region has the DNA TGTGCCAGCACCGGCGGGGGCCTCTACACCTTC. Amino acids: CASTGGGLYTF.